This record looks at one T cell receptor (beta chain) sequence and its context. Individual cDNA molecules were tagged with unique molecular identifiers. TCRdb re-analysed the 5' RACE reads in MiXCR, keeping a single row per CDR3 protein. The table records about 55,000 distinct CDR3 sequences, roughly an eighth of them present only once. These data originate in a study of early T cells in non-severe SARS-CoV-2 infection. The source of this sequence is an adult who was a healthcare worker with PCR-confirmed SARS-CoV-2 infection or an uninfected control (not recorded which). Specimen: whole blood.

CDR3 protein: CASSIGTANYGYTF. As DNA, the CDR3 is TGTGCCAGTAGTATAGGAACCGCGAACTATGGCTACACCTTC. This rearrangement joins TRBV19 to TRBJ1-2; D unclear. This CDR3 spans 14 amino acids. Germline-derived CDR1 and CDR2 are LNHDA and SQIVND (reference sequence). The ends were cut back, 1 base at V and 2 bases at J, with 8 bases in the middle.